The entry below gives a single TCR beta chain sequence along with its context. These data belong to a study of shared T cell receptors in the human thymus. Clones were read by immunoSEQ multiplex PCR, and TCRdb kept only the in-frame ones, dropping some. The sample includes more than 550,000 clones, around 85% of them seen just once. CDR3 length: 14 amino acids. Between the trimmed V and J ends, which lost 4 bases and 3 bases, there was a span of 13 bases. The data were also submitted as part of a second study, on human thymus T cells. As reported in that work: Serving as donors were healthy Finnish infants, each of whom was having open corrective surgery for congenital heart defects. Thymic tissue was derived from resections collected during corrective heart surgery. Related research has reported that thymic repertoires overlap highly among unrelated individuals.

The V gene is TRBV23-1, the J gene TRBJ2-7, with D uncertain. TRBV23-1 is placed among ORFs of uncertain function. The TCR sequence derives from a girl under three years old with a congenital heart defect. The sample taken for sequencing was thymocytes. CDR3 nucleotides: TGCGCCAGCAGTCGTGGAGAGAGTTTCTACGAGCAGTACTTC. This gives the protein CASSRGESFYEQYF.